This record looks at one TCR beta chain sequence and its context. Its antigen is as yet unknown. The sample originates from a study of OX40 agonist ivuxolimab in advanced cancers. At the level of the study: Patients' therapy was ivuxolimab, an antibody that acts as an agonist of OX40 (CD134). Study-level points and caveats: Clonal expansion was seen in CD4+ and CD8+ blood T cells by week 6 at 0.1 to 3.0 mg/kg.

Assay used: immunoSEQ multiplex PCR; TCRdb lists only in-frame clones, some missing. The sample lists 78,000 or so clones; 92% were seen once. Trimming took off 7 bases at V and 7 bases at J, with 17 bases between the two ends. Germline V CDR1 and CDR2: SEHNR, FQNEAQ (reference sequence). The CDR3 totals 14 residues. Baseline was the first blood sampling point, followed by cycle 4 day 1 and cycle 7 day 1. The receptor's source is an adult with an advanced solid tumor such as melanoma, head and neck, liver or kidney cancer. The chain is built from TRBV7-9 and TRBJ2-1, with D maybe TRBD2 (5 bases). Material: CD4+ or CD8+ T cells sorted from blood, obtained in a trial of the OX40 agonist ivuxolimab. The CDR3 loop is CASTQGGGLNEQFF. The CDR3 DNA sequence: TGTGCCAGCACCCAAGGAGGCGGTTTGAATGAGCAGTTCTTC.